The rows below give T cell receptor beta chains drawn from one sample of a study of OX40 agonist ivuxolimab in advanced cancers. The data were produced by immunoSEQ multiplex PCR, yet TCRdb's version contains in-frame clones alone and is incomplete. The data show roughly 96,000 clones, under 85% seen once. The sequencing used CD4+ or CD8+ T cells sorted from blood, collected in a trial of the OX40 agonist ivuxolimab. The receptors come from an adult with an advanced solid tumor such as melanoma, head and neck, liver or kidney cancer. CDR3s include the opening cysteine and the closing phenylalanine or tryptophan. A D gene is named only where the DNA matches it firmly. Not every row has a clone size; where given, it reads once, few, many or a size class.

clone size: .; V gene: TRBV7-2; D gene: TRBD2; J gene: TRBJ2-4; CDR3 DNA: TGTGCCAGCAGCTCCCGGGGAGCGGGAGAGAGGAACATTCAGTACTTC; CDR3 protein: CASSSRGAGERNIQYF
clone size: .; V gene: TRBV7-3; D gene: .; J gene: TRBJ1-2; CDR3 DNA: TGTGCCAGCAGCTTCGGGGAGGGCGGTGGCTACACCTTC; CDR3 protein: CASSFGEGGGYTF
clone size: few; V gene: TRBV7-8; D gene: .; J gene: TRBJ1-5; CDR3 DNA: TGTGCCAGCAGCTACAGGGTGGGCAATCAGCCCCAGCATTTT; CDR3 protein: CASSYRVGNQPQHF
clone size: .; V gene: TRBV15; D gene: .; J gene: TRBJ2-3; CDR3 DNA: TGTGCCACCAGCAGAGATAGGGGACTTAACACAGATACGCAGTATTTT; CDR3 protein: CATSRDRGLNTDTQYF
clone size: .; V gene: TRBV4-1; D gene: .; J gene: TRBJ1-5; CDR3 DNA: TGCGCCAGCAGCCAGATATCGACAGAACAATTTGGGCCCCAGCATTTT; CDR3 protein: CASSQISTEQFGPQHF
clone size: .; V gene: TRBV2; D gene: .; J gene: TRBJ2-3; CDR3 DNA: TGTGCCAGCAGTCCGCTTCCGCGGGATACGCAGTATTTT; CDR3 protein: CASSPLPRDTQYF
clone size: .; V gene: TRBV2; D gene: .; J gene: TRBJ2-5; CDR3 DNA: TGTGCCAGCACCTGGGCACAGGGTGGAGAGACCCAGTACTTC; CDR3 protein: CASTWAQGGETQYF
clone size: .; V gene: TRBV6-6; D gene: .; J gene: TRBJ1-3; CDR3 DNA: TGTGCCAGCAGGGGGGTCACGAGCTCTGGAAACACCATATATTTT; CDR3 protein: CASRGVTSSGNTIYF
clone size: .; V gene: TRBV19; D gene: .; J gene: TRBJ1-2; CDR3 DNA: TGTGCCAGTAGTAGGGACTTCTATGGCTACACCTTC; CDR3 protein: CASSRDFYGYTF
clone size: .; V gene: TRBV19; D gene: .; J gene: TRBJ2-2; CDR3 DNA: TGTGCCAGTAGTTCCAGGGGATCCGGGGAGCTGTTTTTT; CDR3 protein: CASSSRGSGELFF
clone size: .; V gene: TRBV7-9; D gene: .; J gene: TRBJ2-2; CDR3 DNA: TGTGCCAGCAGCGCAGATTTCGGCGGGGAGCTGTTTTTT; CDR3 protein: CASSADFGGELFF
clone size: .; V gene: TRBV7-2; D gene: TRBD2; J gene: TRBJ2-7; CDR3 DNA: TGTGCCAGCAGCCCCTTAGGCGCGGGGGCCTACGAGCAGTACTTC; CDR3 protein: CASSPLGAGAYEQYF
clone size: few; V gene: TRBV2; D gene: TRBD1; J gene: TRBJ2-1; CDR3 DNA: TGTGCCAGCAAACAGGGGGATGAGCAGTTCTTC; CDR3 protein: CASKQGDEQFF
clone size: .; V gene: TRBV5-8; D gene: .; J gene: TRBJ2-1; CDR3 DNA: TGTGCCAGCAGCTTGGGAGGGGTCCCCTACAATGAGCAGTTCTTC; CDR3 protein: CASSLGGVPYNEQFF
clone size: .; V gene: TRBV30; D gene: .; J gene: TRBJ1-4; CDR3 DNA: TGTGCCTGGAGTGTAGGTCTCCTTGGGGAAAAACTGTTTTTT; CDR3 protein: CAWSVGLLGEKLFF
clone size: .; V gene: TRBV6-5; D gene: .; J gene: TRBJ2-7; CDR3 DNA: TGTGCCAGCAGTTACGGGGACCCCTACGAGCAGTACTTC; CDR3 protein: CASSYGDPYEQYF
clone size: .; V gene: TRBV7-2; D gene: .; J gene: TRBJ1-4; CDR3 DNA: TGTGCCAGCAGCTTAAGTGGGTGGGGGGAAAAACTGTTTTTT; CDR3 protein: CASSLSGWGEKLFF
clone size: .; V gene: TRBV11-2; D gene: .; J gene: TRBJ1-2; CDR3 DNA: TGTGCCAGCAGCCCACTGGCAGGGAACTATGGCTACACCTTC; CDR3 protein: CASSPLAGNYGYTF
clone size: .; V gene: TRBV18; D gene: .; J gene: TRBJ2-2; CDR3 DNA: TGTGCCAGCTCACCACGCCAGGCCACGAACACCGGGGAGCTGTTTTTT; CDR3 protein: CASSPRQATNTGELFF
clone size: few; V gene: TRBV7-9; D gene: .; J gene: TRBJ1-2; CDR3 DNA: TGTGCCAGCAGCTCTGGAACCTATGGCTACACCTTC; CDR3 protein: CASSSGTYGYTF
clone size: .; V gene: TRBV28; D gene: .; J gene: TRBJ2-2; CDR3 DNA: TGTGCCAGCACCGACAGTTTCGGGGACACCGGGGAGCTGTTTTTT; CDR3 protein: CASTDSFGDTGELFF
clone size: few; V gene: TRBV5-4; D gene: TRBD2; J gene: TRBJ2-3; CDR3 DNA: TGTGCCAGCAGCTTGGTAGCGGGAGGGAGGACAGATACGCAGTATTTT; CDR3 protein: CASSLVAGGRTDTQYF
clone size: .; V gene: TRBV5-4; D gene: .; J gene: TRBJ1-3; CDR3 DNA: TGTGCCAGCAGCTCGGAGGTGGGAGGAAACACCATATATTTT; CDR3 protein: CASSSEVGGNTIYF
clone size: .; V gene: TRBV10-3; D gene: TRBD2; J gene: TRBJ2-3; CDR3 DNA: TGTGCCATCAGTGAGTCGTCAAGCGGGGGCACAGATACGCAGTATTTT; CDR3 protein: CAISESSSGGTDTQYF
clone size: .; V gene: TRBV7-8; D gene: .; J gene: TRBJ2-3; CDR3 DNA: TGTGCCAGCACCGTCCATACAGATACGCAGTATTTT; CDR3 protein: CASTVHTDTQYF
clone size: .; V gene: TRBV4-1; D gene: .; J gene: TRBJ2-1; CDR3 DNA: TGCGCCAGCAGCCAAGATATTCCGGCAGCACGCTCCTACAATGAGCAGTTCTTC; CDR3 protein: CASSQDIPAARSYNEQFF